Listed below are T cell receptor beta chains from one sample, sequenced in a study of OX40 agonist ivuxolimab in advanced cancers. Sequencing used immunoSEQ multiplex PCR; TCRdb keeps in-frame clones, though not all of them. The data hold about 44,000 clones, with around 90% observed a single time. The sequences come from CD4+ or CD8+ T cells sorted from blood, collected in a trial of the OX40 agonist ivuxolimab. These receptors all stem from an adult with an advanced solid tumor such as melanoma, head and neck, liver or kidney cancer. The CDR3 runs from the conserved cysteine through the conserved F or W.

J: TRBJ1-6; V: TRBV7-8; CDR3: CASSLLPPRDRGSPLHF
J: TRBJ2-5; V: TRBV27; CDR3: CASRNRGGETQYF
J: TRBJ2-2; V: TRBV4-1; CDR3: CASSQEGVLTGELFF
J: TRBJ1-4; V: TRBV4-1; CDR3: CASSPPRAGDGEKLFF
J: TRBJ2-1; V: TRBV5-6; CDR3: CASSFGQDRLFGLLQFF
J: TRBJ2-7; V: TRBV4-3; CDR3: CASSQDNSEFYEQYF
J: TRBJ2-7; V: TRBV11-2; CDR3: CASSLDVWGQAFSYEQYF
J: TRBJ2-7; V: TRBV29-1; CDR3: CSVGGPYEQYF
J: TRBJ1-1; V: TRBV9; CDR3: CASSPTGGLNTEAFF
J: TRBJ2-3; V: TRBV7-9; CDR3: CASSLGSSGGTMGTDTQYF
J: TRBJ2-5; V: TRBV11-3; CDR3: CASSAKMRSGQETQYF
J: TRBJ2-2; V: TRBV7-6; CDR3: CASSLISGDAGELFF
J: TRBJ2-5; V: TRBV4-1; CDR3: CASSQDPAGETQYF
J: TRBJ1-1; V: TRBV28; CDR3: CASSTDRGPMNTEAFF
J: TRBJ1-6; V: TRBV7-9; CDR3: CASSPPDRGYNSPLHF
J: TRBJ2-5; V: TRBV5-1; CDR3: CASSLGEGSETQYF
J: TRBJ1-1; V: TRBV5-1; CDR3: CASSSAGGYTEAFF
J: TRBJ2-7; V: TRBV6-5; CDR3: CASSYGGPDYEQYF
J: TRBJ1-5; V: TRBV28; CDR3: CASSLIRVGNQPQHF
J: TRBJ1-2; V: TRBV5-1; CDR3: CASSLLAANNYGYTF
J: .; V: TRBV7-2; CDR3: CASSLDPGPYEQYF
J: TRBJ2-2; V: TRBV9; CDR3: CASSVAGTNTGELFF
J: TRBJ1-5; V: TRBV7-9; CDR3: CASSVSNQPQHF
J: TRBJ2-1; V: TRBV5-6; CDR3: CASSSQKHESYNEQFF
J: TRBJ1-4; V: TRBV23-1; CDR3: CASSQSSSTNEKLFF
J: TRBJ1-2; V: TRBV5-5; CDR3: CASSLKASGDGYTF
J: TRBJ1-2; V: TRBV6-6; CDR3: CASRLAGTYYGYTF
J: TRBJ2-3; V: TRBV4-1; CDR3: CASSQELDTQYF
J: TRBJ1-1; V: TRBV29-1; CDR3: CSVDWSTTGDTEAFF
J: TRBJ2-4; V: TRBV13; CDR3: CASSWGGEGAKNIQYF
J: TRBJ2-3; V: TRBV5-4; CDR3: CASSLERGSTDTQYF
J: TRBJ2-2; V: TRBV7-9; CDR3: CASSPPTVNTGELFF
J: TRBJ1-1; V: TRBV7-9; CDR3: CASSVTGNTEAFF
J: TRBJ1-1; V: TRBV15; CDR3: CATSREGGPNTEAFF
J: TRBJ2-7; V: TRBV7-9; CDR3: CASRIGGGYEQYF
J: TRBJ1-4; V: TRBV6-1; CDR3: CASSEAHTINEKLFF
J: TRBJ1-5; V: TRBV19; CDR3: CASSITGLSNQPQHF
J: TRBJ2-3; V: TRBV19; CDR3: CASSSGLAGAQGTDTQYF
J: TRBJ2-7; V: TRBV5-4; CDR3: CASSFGATYEQYF
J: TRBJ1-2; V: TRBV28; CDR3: CASSWPREGFGYGYTF
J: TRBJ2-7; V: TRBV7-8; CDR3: CASSYPGQAVYEQYF
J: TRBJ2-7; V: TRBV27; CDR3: CASSFLGRGYEQYF
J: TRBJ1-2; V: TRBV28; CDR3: CASSVQGADDGYTF
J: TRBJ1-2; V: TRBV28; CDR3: CASSLRTDYPYGYTF
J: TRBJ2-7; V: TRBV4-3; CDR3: CASSPLGGYEQYF
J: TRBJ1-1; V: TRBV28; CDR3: CATRGQGTEAFF
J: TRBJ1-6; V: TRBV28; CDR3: CASSLRQVGSEGGINSPLHF
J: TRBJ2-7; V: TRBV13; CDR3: CASSGPKGPGSYEQYF
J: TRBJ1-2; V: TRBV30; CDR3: CAWSDGGISYGYTF
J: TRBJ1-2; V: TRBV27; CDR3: CASSFWGKGYTF
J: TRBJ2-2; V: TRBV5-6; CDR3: CASSLQGDTGELFF
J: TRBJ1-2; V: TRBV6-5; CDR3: CASSISGTNYGYTF
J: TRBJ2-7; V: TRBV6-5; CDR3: CASSYSRTGGEQYF
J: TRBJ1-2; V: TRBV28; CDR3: CASSEGGGYTF
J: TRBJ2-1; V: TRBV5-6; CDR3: CASSLGTTYNEQFF